This T cell receptor beta chain came from a study of early T cells in non-severe SARS-CoV-2 infection listed by TCRdb under 2021. Broadly, across the study: Bulk RNA from unsorted whole blood was used for TCR sequencing, so alpha and beta chains could not be paired.

V is reduced by 7 bases and J by 4 bases, leaving a spacing of 10 bases between them. Reading from cysteine to phenylalanine, the CDR3 counts 11 amino acids. The read is trimmed to its CDR3 DNA, 33 bases read in frame from base 1. Per the germline V gene, SQVTM is the CDR1 and ANQGSEA is the CDR2. The library was obtained by 5' RACE. TCRdb shows the sequencer as NextSeq 500. The TCR library protocol attached unique molecular identifiers to individual cDNA molecules to correct for sequencing error and PCR bias. Both TCR alpha and beta chains were sequenced, and tight co-correlation was observed between alpha and beta sequence abundances in each sample. Per the original workflow: V gene, J gene and CDR3 annotation of TCR sequences was performed with Decombinator V4. TCRs were defined as expanded if a significant change between any two time points was detected under a Poisson model with p below 0.0001. Abundances of TCRs were expressed as counts per million after normalisation to the total number of TCRs sequenced in each sample. MAIT TCRs were defined by TRAV1-2 paired with TRAJ12, TRAJ20 or TRAJ33, and iNKT TCRs by TRAV10 paired with TRAJ18. VDJdb, accessed on 1 November 2021, was searched for TCRs annotated for CMV, EBV and SARS-CoV-2, and TCRs annotated for more than one antigen were excluded. Using fastp trimming at Q25 and MiXCR clonotype assembly, TCRdb reanalyzed the public sequencing data and kept in-frame beta chains. Identical CDR3 protein sequences are pooled into one entry, listed with their most common genes and DNA. These V and J calls originate from TCRdb's pipeline instead of the authors' own analysis. Counted in this sample were approximately 80,000 distinct CDR3 sequences; approximately 11% of them appeared once. More than 10% of the sample is taken by the ten largest.

The paper as a whole reports these results and caveats: VDJdb matching was skewed toward anti-spike CD8 responses and likely underestimated virus-specific expansions by missing private and CD4 specificities.

This clonotype was seen more than once but under ten times. What this receptor recognizes is not known. No base quality values were provided; no much bigger clone lies one nucleotide off. The study was a case-control design nested within a healthcare worker cohort in London, UK, with weekly nasopharyngeal swab PCR tests and blood sampling. Between 23 and 31 March 2020, the week of the UK lockdown, healthcare workers were enrolled and then followed up weekly for as long as 16 weeks. The sequences come from whole blood, collected at baseline. The rearrangement combines TRBV29-1 with TRBJ2-5; the D gene is perhaps TRBD1, on 6 matching bases. This TCR derives from an adult who was a healthcare worker with PCR-confirmed SARS-CoV-2 infection or an uninfected control (not recorded which). The nucleotide sequence is given as TGCAGCGAGATCAGGGGAGAGACCCAGTACTTC. Translated, it reads CSEIRGETQYF. With the portions outside the CDR3 filled from the reference TRBV29-1 and TRBJ2-5 genes, the complete variable region becomes SAVISQKPSRDICQRGTSLTIQCQVDSQVTMMFWYRQQPGQSLTLIATANQGSEATYESGFVIDKFPISRPNLTFSTLTVSNMSPEDSSIYLCSEIRGETQYFGPGTRLLVL.